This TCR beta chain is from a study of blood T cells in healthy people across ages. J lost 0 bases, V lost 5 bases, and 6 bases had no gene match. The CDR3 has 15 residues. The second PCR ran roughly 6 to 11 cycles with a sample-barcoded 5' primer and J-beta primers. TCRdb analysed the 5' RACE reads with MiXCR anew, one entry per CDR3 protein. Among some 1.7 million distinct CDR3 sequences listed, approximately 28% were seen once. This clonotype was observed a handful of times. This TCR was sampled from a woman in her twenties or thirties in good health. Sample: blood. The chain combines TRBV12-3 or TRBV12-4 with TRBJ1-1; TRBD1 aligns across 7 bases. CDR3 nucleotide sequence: TGTGCCAGCAGTCTTGACAGGGCTATGAACACTGAAGCTTTCTTT. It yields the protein CASSLDRAMNTEAFF.